This TCR beta chain was sequenced during a study of blood T cells in healthy people across ages. The wider study: When template switching was applied, about one barcoded beta molecule was captured per two T cells.

Healthy Caucasians from Russia aged about 6 to 95 served as donors. A sample-barcoded 5' primer and a J-beta primer mix were used in a second PCR of roughly 7 to 12 cycles. Each cDNA was tagged by a template-switch adaptor containing 12 random nucleotides. A single record per CDR3 protein comes from TCRdb applying MiXCR to the 5' RACE reads. The profile shows fewer than 800,000 distinct CDR3 sequences, around 32% of them singletons. CDR3 length: 14 residues. Trimming took 1 base from V and 6 from J; bases not matched to a gene: 6. Sequenced material: blood. The V and J genes are TRBV12-3 or TRBV12-4 and TRBJ2-7, with 7 bases that match TRBD1. The source is a woman aged 80 or over in good health. The CDR3 bases are TGTGCCAGCAGTTTAGGGCAGGGGGTCGGCGAGCAGTACTTC. This codes for CASSLGQGVGEQYF.